The present entry profiles one T cell receptor (beta chain) with its context. The data stem from a study of blood T cells in healthy people across ages. Germline V lookup: CDR1 SGDLS, CDR2 YYNGEE. V was trimmed by 2 bases and J by 7 bases, leaving 12 bases between them. This CDR3 spans 13 amino acids. Through a sample-barcoded 5' primer and a J-beta primer mix, a second PCR was run for roughly 6 to 12 cycles. From the 5' RACE reads, TCRdb called clonotypes with MiXCR, one entry per CDR3 protein. The table lists about 930,000 distinct CDR3 sequences, under 35% of them singletons. This same sample was also taken into another study, of T cells of mothers and their children. This second study says: A primer called M1S, used in the second PCR, added sample barcodes and 2-4 random nucleotides.

This TCR was recovered from a woman aged 40 to 50 in good health. The specimen was blood. V gene TRBV9 combines with J gene TRBJ1-2; D is uncertain. The CDR3, as DNA: TGTGCCAGCAGCGTGCCCGAACGGGGTGGCTACACCTTC. This translates into CASSVPERGGYTF.